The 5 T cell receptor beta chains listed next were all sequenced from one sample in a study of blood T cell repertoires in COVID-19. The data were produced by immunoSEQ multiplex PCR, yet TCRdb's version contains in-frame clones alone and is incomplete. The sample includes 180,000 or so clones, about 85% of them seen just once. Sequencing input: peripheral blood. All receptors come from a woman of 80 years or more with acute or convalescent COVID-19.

The CDR3 spells CASSNSGSLRKETQYF. Written as DNA, the CDR3 is TGTGCCAGCAGTAATAGCGGGAGCTTGCGCAAAGAGACCCAGTACTTC. The chain has TRBV14 and TRBJ2-5, with 9 bases aligning to TRBD2. In germline, CDR1 is SGHDN, CDR2 FVKESK. This CDR3 comprises 16 residues. Trimming removed 6 bases from V and 3 bases from J; junction bases left unmatched: 11.

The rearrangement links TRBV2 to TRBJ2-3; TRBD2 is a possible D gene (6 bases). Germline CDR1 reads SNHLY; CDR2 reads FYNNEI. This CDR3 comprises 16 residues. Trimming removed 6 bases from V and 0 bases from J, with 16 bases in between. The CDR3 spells CASRGQIGTSTDTQYF. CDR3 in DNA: TGTGCCAGCAGAGGTCAAATCGGGACTAGCACAGATACGCAGTATTTT.

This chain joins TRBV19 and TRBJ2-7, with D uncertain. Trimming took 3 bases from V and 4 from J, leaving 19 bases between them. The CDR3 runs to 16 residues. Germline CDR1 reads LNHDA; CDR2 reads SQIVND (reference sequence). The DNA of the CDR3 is TGTGCCAGTAGTATTCGCCCTGGCACTCGCAGGTACGAGCAGTACTTC. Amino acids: CASSIRPGTRRYEQYF.

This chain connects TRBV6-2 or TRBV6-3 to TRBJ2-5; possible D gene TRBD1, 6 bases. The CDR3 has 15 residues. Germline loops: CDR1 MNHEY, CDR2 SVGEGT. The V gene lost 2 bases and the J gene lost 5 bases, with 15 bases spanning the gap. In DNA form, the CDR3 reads TGTGCCAGCAGTTACGGGGGCAGTAGCAGGGAGACCCAGTACTTC. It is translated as CASSYGGSSRETQYF.

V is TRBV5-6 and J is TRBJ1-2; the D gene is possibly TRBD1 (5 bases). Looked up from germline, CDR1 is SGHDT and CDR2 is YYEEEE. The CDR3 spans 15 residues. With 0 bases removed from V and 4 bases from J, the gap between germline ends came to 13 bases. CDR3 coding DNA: TGTGCCAGCAGCTTGGTCGGCAGGGCCCCCTATGGCTACACCTTC. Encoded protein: CASSLVGRAPYGYTF.